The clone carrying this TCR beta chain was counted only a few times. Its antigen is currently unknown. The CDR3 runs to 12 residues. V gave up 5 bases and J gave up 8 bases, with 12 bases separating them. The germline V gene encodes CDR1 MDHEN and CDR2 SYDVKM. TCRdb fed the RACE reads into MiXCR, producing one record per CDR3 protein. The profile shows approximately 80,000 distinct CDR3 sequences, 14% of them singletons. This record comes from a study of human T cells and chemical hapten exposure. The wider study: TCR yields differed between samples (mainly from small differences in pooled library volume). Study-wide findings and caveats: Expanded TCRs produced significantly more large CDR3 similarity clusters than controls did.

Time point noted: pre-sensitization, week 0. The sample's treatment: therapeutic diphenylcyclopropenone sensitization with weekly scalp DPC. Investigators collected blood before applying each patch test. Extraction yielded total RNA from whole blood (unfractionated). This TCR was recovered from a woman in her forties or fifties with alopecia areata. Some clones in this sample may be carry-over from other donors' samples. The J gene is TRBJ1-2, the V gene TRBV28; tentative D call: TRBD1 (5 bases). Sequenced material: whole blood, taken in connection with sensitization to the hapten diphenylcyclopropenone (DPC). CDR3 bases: TGTGCCAGCAGTCTAATCCAGGGCGGCTACACCTTC. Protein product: CASSLIQGGYTF.